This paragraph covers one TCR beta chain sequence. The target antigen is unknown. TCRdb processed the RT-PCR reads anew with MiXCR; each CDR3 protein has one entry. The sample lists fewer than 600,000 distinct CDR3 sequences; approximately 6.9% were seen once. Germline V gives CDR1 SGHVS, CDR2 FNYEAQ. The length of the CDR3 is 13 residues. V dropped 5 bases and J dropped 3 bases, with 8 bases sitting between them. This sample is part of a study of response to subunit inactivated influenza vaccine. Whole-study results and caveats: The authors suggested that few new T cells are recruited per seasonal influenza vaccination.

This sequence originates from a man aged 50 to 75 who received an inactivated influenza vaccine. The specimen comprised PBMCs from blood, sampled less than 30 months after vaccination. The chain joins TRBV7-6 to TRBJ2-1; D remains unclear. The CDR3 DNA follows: TGTGCCAGCAGCCTCATAGACTACAATGAGCAGTTCTTC. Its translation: CASSLIDYNEQFF.